This T cell receptor beta chain was retrieved from a study of cytomegalovirus exposure and HLA in healthy donors. About the research overall: An earlier analysis found some 100 million unique TCR beta sequences from 150 million to 200 million T cells. Findings and caveats of the study: V- and J-gene trimming in TCR beta was tied to a missense DCLRE1C variant by an analysis performed later. There were some public TCRs occurring in many donors, but most TCR sequences were rare. Relative to equally common others, HLA-associated TCR beta chains showed greater clonal expansion in a later analysis.

The PCR used 60 Vbeta and 13 Jbeta primers. Some clones are missing from TCRdb's copy, which holds only in-frame ones; the method was immunoSEQ multiplex PCR. This sample has roughly 150,000 clones; roughly 73% occur once, and the top ten carry about 11%. As concerns this clone: Its target is unknown.

This CDR3 region has 15 residues. The germline V gene has CDR1 MNHEY and CDR2 SMNVEV (reference sequence). After removal of 4 bases from V and 5 bases from J, the junction contained 6 bases not matched to a gene. Sequencing used PBMCs. This chain connects TRBV27 to TRBJ2-7, with 12 bases fitting TRBD2. The TCR originated in a man aged 18 to 35 in good health and CMV-seropositive. This CDR3 reads CASSSLAGGLNEQYF. In DNA, the CDR3 is TGTGCCAGCAGTTCCCTAGCGGGAGGGTTGAACGAGCAGTACTTC.